Reported below is one T cell receptor (beta chain). Sequencing was performed with immunoSEQ multiplex PCR; in TCRdb, only in-frame clones are kept and a portion is missing. The repertoire includes about 250,000 clones, roughly four fifths of them detected once, and about 9.6% sits in the top ten. The entry originates in a study of blood T cell repertoires in COVID-19. Germline V gives CDR1 SGHDN, CDR2 FVKESK. CDR3 size: 16 residues. Trimming stripped 3 bases from V and 0 bases from J, with 13 bases between. Sequenced: peripheral blood. The clonotype comes from an elderly man with acute or convalescent COVID-19. This chain uses TRBV14 with TRBJ2-3; perhaps TRBD2 as D (5 bases). CDR3: CASSHTRVFSTDTQYF. CDR3 nucleotides: TGTGCCAGCAGCCACACGCGGGTCTTTAGCACAGATACGCAGTATTTT.